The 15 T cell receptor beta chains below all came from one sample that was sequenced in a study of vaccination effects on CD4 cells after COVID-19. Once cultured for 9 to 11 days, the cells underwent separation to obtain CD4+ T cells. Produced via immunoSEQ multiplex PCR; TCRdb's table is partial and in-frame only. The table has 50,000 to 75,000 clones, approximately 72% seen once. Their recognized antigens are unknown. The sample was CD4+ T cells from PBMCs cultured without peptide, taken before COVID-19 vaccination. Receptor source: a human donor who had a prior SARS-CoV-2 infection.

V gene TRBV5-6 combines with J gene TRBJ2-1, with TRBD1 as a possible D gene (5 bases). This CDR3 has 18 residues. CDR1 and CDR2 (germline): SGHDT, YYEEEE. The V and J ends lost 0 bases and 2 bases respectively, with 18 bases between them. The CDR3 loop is CASSLALGQGWAYNEQFF. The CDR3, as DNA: TGTGCCAGCAGCTTGGCGCTGGGGCAGGGATGGGCCTACAATGAGCAGTTCTTC.

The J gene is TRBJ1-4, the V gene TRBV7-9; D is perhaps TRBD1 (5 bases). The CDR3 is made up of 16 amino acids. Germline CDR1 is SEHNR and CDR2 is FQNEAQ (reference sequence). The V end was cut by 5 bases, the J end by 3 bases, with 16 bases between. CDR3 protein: CASSRRVGGANEKLFF. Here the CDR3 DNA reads TGTGCCAGCAGCCGCAGGGTAGGAGGGGCTAATGAAAAACTGTTTTTT.

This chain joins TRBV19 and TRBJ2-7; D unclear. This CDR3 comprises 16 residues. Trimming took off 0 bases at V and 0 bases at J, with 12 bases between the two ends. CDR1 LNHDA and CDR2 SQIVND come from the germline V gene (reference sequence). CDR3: CASSIDSQSGSYEQYF. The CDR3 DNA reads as TGTGCCAGTAGTATAGATTCACAGTCTGGCTCCTACGAGCAGTACTTC.

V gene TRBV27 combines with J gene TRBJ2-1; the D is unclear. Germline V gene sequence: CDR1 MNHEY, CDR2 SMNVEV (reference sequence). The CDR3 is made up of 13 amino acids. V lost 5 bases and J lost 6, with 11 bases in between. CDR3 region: CASSTASLNEQFF. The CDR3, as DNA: TGTGCCAGCAGTACCGCCTCCCTCAATGAGCAGTTCTTC.

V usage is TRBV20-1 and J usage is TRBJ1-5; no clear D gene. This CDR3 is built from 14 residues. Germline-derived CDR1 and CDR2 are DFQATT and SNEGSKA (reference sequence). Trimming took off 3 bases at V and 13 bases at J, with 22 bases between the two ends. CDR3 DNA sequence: TGCAGTGCTAGTACCTTAACTCGCGGAGGGAAACAGCATTTT. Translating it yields CSASTLTRGGKQHF.

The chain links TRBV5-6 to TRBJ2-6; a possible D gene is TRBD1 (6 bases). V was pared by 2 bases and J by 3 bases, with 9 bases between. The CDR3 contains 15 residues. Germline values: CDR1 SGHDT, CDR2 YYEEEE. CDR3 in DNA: TGTGCCAGCAGCTTACAGGGTGGTGGGGCCAACGTCCTGACTTTC. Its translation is CASSLQGGGANVLTF.

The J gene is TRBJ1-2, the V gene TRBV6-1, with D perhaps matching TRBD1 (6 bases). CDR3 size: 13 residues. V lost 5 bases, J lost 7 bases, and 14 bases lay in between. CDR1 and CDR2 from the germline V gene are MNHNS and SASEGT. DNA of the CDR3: TGTGCCAGCAGTTATTGGGGGGGCTCTGGCTACACCTTC. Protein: CASSYWGGSGYTF.

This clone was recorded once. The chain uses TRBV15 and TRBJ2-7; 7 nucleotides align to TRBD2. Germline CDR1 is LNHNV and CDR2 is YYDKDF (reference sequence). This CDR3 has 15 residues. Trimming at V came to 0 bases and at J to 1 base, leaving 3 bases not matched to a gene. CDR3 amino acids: CATSREASGSYEQYF. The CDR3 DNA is TGTGCCACCAGCAGAGAGGCTAGCGGTTCCTACGAGCAGTACTTC. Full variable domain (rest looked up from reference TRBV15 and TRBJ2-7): DAMVIQNPRYQVTQFGKPVTLSCSQTLNHNVMYWYQQKSSQAPKLLFHYYDKDFNNEADTPDNFQSRRPNTSFCFLDIRSPGLGDTAMYLCATSREASGSYEQYFGPGTRLTVT.

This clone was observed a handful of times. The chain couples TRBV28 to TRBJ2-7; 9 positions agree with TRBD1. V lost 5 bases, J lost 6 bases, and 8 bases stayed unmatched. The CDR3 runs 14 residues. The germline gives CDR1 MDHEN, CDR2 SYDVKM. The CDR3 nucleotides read TGTGCCAGCAGTCCTGGGACAGGGTTCTTCGAGCAGTACTTC. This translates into CASSPGTGFFEQYF.

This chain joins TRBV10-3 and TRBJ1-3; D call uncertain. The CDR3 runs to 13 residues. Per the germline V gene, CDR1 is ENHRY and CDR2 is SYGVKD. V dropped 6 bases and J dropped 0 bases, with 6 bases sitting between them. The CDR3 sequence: CAIRTSSGNTIYF. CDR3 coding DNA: TGTGCCATCAGGACAAGCTCTGGAAACACCATATATTTT.

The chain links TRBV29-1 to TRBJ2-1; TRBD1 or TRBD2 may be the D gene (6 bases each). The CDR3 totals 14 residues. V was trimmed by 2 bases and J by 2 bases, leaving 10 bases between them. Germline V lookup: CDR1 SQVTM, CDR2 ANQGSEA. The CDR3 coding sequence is TGCAGCGTTGAAACAGGGACTCCCTACAATGAGCAGTTCTTC. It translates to CSVETGTPYNEQFF.

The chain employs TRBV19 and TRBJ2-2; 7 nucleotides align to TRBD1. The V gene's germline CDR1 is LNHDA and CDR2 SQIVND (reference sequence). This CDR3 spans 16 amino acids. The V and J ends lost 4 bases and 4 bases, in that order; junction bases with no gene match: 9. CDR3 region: CASSTSGTDPTGELFF. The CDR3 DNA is TGTGCCAGTAGTACCTCCGGGACAGACCCCACCGGGGAGCTGTTTTTT.

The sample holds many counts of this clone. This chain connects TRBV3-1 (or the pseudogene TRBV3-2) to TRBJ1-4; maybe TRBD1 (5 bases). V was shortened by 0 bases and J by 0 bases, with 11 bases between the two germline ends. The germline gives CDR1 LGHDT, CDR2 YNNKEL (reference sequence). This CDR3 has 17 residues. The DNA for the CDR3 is TGTGCCAGCAGCCAAGATTACGCCAGGGCAACTAATGAAAAACTGTTTTTT. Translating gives CASSQDYARATNEKLFF.

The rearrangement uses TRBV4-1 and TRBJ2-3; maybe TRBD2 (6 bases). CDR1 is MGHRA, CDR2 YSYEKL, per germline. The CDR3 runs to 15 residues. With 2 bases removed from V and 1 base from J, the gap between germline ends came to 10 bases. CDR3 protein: CASSQLGGGTDTQYF. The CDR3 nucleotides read TGCGCCAGCAGCCAATTAGGCGGGGGCACAGATACGCAGTATTTT.

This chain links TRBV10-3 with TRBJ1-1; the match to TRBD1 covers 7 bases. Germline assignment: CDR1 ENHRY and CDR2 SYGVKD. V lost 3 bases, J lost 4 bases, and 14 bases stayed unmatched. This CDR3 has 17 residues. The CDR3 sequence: CAISDYPTGPTGTEAFF. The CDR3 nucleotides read TGTGCCATCAGTGACTACCCGACAGGGCCTACTGGCACTGAAGCTTTCTTT.